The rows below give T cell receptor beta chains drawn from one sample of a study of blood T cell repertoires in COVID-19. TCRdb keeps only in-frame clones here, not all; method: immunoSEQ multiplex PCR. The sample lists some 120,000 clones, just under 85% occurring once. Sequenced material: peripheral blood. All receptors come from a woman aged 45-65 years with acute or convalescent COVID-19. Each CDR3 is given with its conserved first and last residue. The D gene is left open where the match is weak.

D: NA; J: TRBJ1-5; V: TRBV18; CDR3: CASSPTRNQPQHF
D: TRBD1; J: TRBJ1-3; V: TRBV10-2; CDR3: CATLLTGTGNTIYF
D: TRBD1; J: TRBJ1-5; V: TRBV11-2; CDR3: CASSVDRGGNQPQHF
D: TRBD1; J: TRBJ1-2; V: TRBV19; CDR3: CASSPKPGQGGYGYTF
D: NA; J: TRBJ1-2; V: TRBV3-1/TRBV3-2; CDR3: CASSQDWGGNYGYTF
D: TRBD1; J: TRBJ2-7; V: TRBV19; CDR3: CASSSGTGGRDEQYF
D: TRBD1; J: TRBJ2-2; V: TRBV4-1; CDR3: CASSQEGTGTGELFF
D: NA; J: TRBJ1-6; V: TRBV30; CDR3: CAWSVGEGSPLHF
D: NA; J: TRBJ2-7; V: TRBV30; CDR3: CAWTPGGGEQYF
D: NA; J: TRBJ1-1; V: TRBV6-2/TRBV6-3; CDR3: CASSYVVNTEAFF
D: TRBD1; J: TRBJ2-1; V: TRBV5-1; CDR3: CASSLFDRGGNNEQFF
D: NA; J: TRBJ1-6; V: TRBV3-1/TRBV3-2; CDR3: CASSQDRGYNSPLHF
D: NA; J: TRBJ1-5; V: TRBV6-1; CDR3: CASSETRRNQPQHF
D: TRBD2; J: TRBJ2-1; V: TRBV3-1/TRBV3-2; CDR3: CASSQVSTRGGYNEQFF
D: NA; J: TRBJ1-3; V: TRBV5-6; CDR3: CASSRRGYGNTIYF
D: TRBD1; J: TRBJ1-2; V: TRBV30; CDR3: CAWGDRDYGYTF
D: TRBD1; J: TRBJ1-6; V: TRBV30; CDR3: CAWSVGQGAKSPLHF
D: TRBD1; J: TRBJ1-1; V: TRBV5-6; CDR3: CASSLVLWDRGDGTEAFF
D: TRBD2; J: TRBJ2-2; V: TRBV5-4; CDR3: CASSRSGTSAFGELFF
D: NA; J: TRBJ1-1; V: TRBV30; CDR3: CAWSVRGGAEAFF
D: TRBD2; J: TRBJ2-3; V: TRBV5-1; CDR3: CASSPPLAGGTDTQYF
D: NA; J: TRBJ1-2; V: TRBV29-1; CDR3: CSVEDFGGNYGYTF
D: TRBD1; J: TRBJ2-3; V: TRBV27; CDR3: CASSSTTHTFFSGGVMQYF
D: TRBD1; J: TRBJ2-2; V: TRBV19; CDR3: CASRDRRGDTGELFF
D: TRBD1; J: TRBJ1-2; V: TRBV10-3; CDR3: CAIRLTGQAYGYTF
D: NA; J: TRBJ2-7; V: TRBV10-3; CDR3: CATGHSYEQYF
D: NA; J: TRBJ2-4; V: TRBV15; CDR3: CATSRKIQSAKNIQYF
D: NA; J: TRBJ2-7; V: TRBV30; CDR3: CAWSETGGLYEQYF
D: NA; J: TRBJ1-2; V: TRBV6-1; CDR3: CASSEAPGHANYGYTF
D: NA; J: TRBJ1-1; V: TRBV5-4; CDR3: CASSRRDSRVYEAFF
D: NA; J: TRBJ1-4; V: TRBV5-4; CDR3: CASSLDPGSGEKLFF
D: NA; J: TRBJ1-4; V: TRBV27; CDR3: CATQPWGEEKLFF
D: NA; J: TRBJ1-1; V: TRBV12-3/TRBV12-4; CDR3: CASSLSGFGEAFF
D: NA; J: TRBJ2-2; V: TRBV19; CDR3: CASSIETGRTGELFF
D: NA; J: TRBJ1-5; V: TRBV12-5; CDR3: CASGLIPSGIYSNQPQHF
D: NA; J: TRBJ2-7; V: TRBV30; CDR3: CAWAVGYEQYF
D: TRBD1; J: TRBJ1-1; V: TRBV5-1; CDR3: CASRNTPGGTEAFF
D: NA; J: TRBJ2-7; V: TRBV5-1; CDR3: CASSLVQGLSYEQYF
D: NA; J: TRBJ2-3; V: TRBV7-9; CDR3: CASSLGAAGGLGTDTQYF
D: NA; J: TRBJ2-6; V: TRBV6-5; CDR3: CASSVHLSGANVLTF
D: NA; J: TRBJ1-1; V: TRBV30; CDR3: CAWSTGTQNEKAFF
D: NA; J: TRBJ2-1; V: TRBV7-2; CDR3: CASTRGGYYNEQFF
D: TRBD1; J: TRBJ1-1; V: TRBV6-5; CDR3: CASRRDRVLTEAFF
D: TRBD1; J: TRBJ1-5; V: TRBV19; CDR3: CASSIAGQLNQPQHF
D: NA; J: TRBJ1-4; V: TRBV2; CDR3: CASSVNRVREKLFF
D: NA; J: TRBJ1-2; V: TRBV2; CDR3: CASTRWGDGYTF
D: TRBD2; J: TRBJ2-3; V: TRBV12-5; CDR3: CASVPGLAVSDTQYF
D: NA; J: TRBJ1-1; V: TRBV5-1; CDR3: CASSPGGGANTEAFF
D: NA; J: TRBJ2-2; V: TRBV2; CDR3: CASTLRAGELFF
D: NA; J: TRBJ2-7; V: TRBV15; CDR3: CATRGTGDEQYF
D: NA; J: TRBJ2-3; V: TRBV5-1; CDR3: CASSSGLGDTQYF
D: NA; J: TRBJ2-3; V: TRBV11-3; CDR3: CASSLEGGQVSTDTQYF
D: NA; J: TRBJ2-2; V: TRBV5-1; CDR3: CASSLEGGANTGELFF
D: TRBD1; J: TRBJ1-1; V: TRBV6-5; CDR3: CASIADRGHTEAFF
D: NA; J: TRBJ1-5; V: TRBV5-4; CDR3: CASSLRQMGSNQPQHF